These 5 T cell receptor beta chains were sequenced from one sample in a study of T-cell memory formation after mild COVID-19. MiXCR was run by TCRdb on the 5' RACE reads, yielding one entry per CDR3 protein. The sample records under 300,000 distinct CDR3 sequences, approximately 9% being singletons. The sequencing input was PBMCs or a T cell subset sorted from them (not recorded which). The receptor set was obtained from a man between 18 and 29 years old who had mild COVID-19 (a few samples of this study predate the infection). Cell type and time point are not known.

The chain combines TRBV12-3 or TRBV12-4 with TRBJ1-3; D perhaps matches TRBD1 (5 bases). The CDR3 is 14 amino acids. Trimming removed 1 base from V and 2 bases from J, with 6 bases in between. CDR3 sequence: CASSLGGTGNTIYF. DNA for the CDR3: TGTGCCAGCAGTTTAGGGGGGACTGGAAACACCATATATTTT.

The rearrangement links TRBV7-6 to TRBJ1-1; 8 nucleotides match TRBD1. The CDR3 runs to 13 residues. Looked up from germline, CDR1 is SGHVS and CDR2 is FNYEAQ. Trimming removed 5 bases from V and 8 bases from J; junction bases left unmatched: 7. CDR3 in amino acids: CASSQTGTGEAFF. The CDR3 DNA sequence: TGTGCCAGCAGCCAAACCGGGACAGGCGAAGCTTTCTTT.

The rearrangement joins TRBV6-6 to TRBJ2-3, with 8 bases identical to TRBD2. Germline values: CDR1 MNHNY, CDR2 SVGAGI (reference sequence). The CDR3 consists of 16 residues. V lost 0 bases, J lost 4 bases, and 6 bases stayed unmatched. Here the CDR3 reads CASSYSFRGGSDTQYF. In DNA form, the CDR3 reads TGTGCCAGCAGTTACTCGTTTCGCGGGGGGTCAGATACGCAGTATTTT.

The rearrangement joins TRBV4-3 to TRBJ2-3, with D perhaps TRBD2 (6 bases). This CDR3 has 16 amino acids. The germline gives CDR1 LGHNA, CDR2 YSLEER. V was trimmed by 0 bases and J by 12 bases, leaving 22 bases between them. The CDR3 DNA sequence: TGCGCCAGCAGCCAAGATCTTATTTCGGGACTCTCCTTACAGTATTTT. Its translation is CASSQDLISGLSLQYF.

This clonotype has a handful of counts. The chain couples TRBV7-2 to TRBJ2-4, with unresolved D. The CDR3 sequence is 13 residues long. CDR1 SGHTA and CDR2 FQGNSA come from the germline V gene. Trimming shortened V by 6 bases and J by 3 bases, and 9 bases separated the two germline ends. The CDR3 loop reads CASRQKGKNIQYF. In DNA form, the CDR3 reads TGTGCCAGCAGACAAAAGGGCAAAAACATTCAGTACTTC. Full variable domain (remainder filled in from reference TRBV7-2 and TRBJ2-4): GAGVSQSPSNKVTEKGKDVELRCDPISGHTALYWYRQSLGQGLEFLIYFQGNSAPDKSGLPSDRFSAERTGGSVSTLTIQRTQQEDSAVYLCASRQKGKNIQYFGAGTRLSVL.